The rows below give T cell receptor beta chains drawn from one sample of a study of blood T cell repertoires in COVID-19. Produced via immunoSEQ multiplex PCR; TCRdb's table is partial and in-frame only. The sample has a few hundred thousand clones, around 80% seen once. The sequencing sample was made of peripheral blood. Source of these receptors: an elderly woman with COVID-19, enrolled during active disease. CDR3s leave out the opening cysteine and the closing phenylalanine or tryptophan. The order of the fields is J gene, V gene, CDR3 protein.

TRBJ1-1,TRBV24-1,ATRRTGSTEAF
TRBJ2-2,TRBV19,ASSIVGGANTGELF
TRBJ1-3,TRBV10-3,AISESRVPGNTIY
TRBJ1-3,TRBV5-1,ASSLTTGSQGTIY
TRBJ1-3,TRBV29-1,SVVSGGNGNTIY
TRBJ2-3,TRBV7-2,ASSQRADTQY
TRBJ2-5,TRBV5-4,ASSPRTGGLETQY
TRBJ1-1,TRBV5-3,ARSTGNTEAF
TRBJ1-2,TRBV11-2,ASSLDGLANYGYT
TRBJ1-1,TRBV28,ASSIPGVAF
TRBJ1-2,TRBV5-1,ASSLEAGRAYGYT
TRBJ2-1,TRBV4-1,ASSQGETAGSYNEQF